The 6 T cell receptor beta chains below all came from one sample that was sequenced in a study of blood T cell repertoires in COVID-19. This table comes from immunoSEQ multiplex PCR, and its TCRdb copy is limited to in-frame clones, with some not included. Among fewer than 100,000 clones, around nine tenths were seen once, and the ten largest hold roughly 5%. The sequencing sample was made of peripheral blood. The receptors stem from a woman of 80 years or more with acute or convalescent COVID-19.

This chain uses TRBV5-6 with TRBJ1-3; D gene ambiguous. The CDR3 has 13 amino acids. Trimming cost V 4 bases and J 4 bases, with 9 bases left between them. Germline V gene sequence: CDR1 SGHDT, CDR2 YYEEEE. The CDR3 loop is CASSTSYGNTIYF. The CDR3 DNA follows: TGTGCCAGCAGCACGTCCTACGGAAACACCATATATTTT.

V usage is TRBV6-5 and J usage is TRBJ2-1, with a tentative D call TRBD2 (6 bases). This CDR3 spans 14 amino acids. Between the trimmed V and J ends, which lost 6 bases and 7 bases, there was a span of 16 bases. Germline values: CDR1 MNHEY, CDR2 SVGAGI. The CDR3 sequence: CASRDSLAANEQFF. CDR3 bases: TGTGCCAGCAGGGACTCACTAGCAGCTAATGAGCAGTTCTTC.

The gene calls are TRBV6-5 and TRBJ1-2, with D perhaps TRBD1 (6 bases). V was clipped by 8 bases and J by 8 bases, with 18 bases between them. CDR3 length equals 13 residues. From germline, CDR1 is MNHEY and CDR2 SVGAGI. CDR3 DNA sequence: TGTGCCAGCCGAATTTGGGGGCAGGAGGGCTACACCTTC. Translating it yields CASRIWGQEGYTF.

This clone was counted a single time. This chain links TRBV7-2 with TRBJ2-1; possible D gene TRBD2, 5 bases. V was pared by 5 bases and J by 6 bases, with 14 bases between. In germline, CDR1 is SGHTA, CDR2 FQGNSA. The CDR3 has 14 residues. The CDR3 reads CASSPFRETNEQFF. The CDR3 region has the DNA TGTGCCAGCAGCCCCTTCCGGGAAACCAATGAGCAGTTCTTC.

This chain connects TRBV2 to TRBJ1-3; 7 bases fit TRBD1. CDR1 and CDR2 (germline): SNHLY, FYNNEI. This CDR3 is built from 14 residues. The V and J ends lost 4 bases and 0 bases, in that order; junction bases with no gene match: 0. The CDR3 is CASSGQGSGNTIYF. For the CDR3, the DNA is TGTGCCAGCAGTGGACAGGGCTCTGGAAACACCATATATTTT. Based on the CDR3 plus reference TRBV2 and TRBJ1-3, the full variable domain is EPEVTQTPSHQVTQMGQEVILRCVPISNHLYFYWYRQILGQKVEFLVSFYNNEISEKSEIFDDQFSVERPDGSNFTLKIRSTKLEDSAMYFCASSGQGSGNTIYFGEGSWLTVV.

The chain is built from TRBV19 and TRBJ1-2, with 7 bases aligning to TRBD1. Losses at the gene ends were 6 bases for V and 4 bases for J; bases not matched to a gene: 5. The germline gives CDR1 LNHDA, CDR2 SQIVND (reference sequence). This CDR3 contains 13 residues. The CDR3 region is CASRSGQFYGYTF. The CDR3 DNA reads as TGTGCCAGTAGGTCGGGACAGTTCTATGGCTACACCTTC.